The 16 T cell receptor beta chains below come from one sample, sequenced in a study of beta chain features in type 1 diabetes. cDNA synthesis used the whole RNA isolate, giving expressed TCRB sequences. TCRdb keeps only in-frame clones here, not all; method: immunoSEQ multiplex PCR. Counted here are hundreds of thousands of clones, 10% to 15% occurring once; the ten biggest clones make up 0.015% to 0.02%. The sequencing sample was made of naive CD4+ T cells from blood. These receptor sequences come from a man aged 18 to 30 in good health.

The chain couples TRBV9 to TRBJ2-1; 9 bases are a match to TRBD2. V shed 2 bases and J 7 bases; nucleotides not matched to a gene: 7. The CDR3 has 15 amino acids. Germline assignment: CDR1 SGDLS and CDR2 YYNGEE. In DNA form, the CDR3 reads TGTGCCAGCAGCGTGGCGGGAGGGGGATGGAATGAGCAGTTCTTC. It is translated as CASSVAGGGWNEQFF.

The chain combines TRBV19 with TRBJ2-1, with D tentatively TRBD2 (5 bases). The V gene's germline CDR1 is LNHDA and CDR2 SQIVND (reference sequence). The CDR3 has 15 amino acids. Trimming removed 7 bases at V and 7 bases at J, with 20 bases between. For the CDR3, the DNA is TGTGCCAGTATCAACGACCGGGATCTCGGGAATGAGCAGTTCTTC. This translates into CASINDRDLGNEQFF.

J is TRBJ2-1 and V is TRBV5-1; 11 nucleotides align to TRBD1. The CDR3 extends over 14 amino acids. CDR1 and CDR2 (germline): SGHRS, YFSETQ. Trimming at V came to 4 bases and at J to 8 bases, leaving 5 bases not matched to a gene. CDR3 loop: CASSRGQGDDEQFF. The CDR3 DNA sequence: TGCGCCAGCAGCAGGGGACAGGGGGACGATGAGCAGTTCTTC.

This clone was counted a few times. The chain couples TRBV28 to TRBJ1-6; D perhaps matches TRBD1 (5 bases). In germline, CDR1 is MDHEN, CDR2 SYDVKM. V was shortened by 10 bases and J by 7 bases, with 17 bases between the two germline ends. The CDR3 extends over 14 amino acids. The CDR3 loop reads CATGPQGWNSPLHF. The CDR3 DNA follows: TGTGCCACCGGACCCCAGGGTTGGAATTCACCCCTCCACTTT. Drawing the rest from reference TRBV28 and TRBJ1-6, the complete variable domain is DVKVTQSSRYLVKRTGEKVFLECVQDMDHENMFWYRQDPGLGLRLIYFSYDVKMKEKGDIPEGYSVSREKKERFSLILESASTNQTSMYLCATGPQGWNSPLHFGNGTRLTVT.

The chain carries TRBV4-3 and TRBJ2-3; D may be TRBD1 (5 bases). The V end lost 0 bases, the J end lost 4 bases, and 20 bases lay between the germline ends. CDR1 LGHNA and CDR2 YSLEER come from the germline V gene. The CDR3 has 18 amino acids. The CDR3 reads CASSQDATVRGLADTQYF. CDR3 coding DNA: TGCGCCAGCAGCCAAGATGCGACAGTAAGGGGCCTGGCAGATACGCAGTATTTT.

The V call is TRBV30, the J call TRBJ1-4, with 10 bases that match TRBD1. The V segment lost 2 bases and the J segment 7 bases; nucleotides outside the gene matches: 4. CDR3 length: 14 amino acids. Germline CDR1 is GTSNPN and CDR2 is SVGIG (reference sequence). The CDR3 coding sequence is TGTGCCTGGAGTTCTGGGACAGGGGTTGAAAAACTGTTTTTT. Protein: CAWSSGTGVEKLFF.

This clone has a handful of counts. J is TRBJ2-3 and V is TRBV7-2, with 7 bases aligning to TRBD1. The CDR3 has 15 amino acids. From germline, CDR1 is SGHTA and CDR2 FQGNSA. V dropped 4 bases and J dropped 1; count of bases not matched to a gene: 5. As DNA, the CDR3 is TGTGCCAGCAGCTCTGACAGGGCGGGCACAGATACGCAGTATTTT. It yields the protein CASSSDRAGTDTQYF.

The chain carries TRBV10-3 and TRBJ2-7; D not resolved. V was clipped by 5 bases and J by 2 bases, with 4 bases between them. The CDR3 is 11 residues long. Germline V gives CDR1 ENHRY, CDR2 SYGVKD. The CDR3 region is CAISPAYEQYF. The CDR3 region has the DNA TGTGCCATCAGTCCGGCCTACGAGCAGTACTTC.

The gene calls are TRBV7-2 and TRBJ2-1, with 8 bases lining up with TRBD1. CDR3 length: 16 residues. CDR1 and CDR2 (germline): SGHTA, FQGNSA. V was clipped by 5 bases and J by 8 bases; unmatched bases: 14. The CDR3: CASSLLPGTGIDEQFF. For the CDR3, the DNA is TGTGCCAGCAGCCTTCTTCCCGGGACAGGTATCGATGAGCAGTTCTTC.

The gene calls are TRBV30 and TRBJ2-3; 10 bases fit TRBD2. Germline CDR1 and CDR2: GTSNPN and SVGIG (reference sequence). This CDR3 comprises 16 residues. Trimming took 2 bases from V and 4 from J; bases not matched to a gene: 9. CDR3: CAWSLGLAGVADTQYF. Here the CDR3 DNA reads TGTGCCTGGAGTCTTGGGCTAGCGGGGGTGGCAGATACGCAGTATTTT.

CDR3 DNA sequence: TGCAGCTTTTCGGGACAGGGGAACGAAAATGGCTACACCTTC. The encoded protein is CSFSGQGNENGYTF. The rearrangement links TRBV29-1 to TRBJ1-2; 10 bases align to TRBD1. In germline, CDR1 is SQVTM, CDR2 ANQGSEA. V trimming: 8 bases; J trimming: 6 bases; junction bases outside the gene matches: 12. The length of the CDR3 is 14 residues.

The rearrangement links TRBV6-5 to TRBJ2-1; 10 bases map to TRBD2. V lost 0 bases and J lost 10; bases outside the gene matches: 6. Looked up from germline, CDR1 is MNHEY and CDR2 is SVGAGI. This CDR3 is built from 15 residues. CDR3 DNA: TGTGCCAGCAGTTACTCCAGCGGGAGGGCTGGGGAGCAGTTCTTC. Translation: CASSYSSGRAGEQFF.

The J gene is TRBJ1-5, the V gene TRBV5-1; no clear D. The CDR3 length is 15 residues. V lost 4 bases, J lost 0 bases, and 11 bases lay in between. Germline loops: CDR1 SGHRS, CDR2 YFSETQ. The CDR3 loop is CASSADGDSNQPQHF. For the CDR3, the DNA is TGCGCCAGCAGCGCCGACGGAGATAGCAATCAGCCCCAGCATTTT. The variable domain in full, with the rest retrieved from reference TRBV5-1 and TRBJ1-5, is KAGVTQTPRYLIKTRGQQVTLSCSPISGHRSVSWYQQTPGQGLQFLFEYFSETQRNKGNFPGRFSGRQFSNSRSEMNVSTLELGDSALYLCASSADGDSNQPQHFGDGTRLSIL.

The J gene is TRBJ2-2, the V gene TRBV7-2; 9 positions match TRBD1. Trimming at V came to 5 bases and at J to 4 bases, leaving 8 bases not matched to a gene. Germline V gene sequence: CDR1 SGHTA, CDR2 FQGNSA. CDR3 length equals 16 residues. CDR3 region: CASSLRDRVGTGELFF. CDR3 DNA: TGTGCCAGCAGCCTTCGGGACAGGGTTGGCACCGGGGAGCTGTTTTTT.

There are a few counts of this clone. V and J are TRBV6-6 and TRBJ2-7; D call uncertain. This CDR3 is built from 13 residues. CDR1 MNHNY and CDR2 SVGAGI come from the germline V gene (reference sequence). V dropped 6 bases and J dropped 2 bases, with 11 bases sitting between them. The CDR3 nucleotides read TGTGCCAGCAGCCCGAGGTTCCCCTACGAGCAGTACTTC. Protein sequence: CASSPRFPYEQYF.

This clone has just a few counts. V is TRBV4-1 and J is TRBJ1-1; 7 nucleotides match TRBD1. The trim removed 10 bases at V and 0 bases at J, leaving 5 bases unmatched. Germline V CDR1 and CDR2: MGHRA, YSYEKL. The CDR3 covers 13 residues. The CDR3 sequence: CATRQGLNTEAFF. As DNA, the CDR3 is TGCGCCACCAGACAGGGACTGAACACTGAAGCTTTCTTT.